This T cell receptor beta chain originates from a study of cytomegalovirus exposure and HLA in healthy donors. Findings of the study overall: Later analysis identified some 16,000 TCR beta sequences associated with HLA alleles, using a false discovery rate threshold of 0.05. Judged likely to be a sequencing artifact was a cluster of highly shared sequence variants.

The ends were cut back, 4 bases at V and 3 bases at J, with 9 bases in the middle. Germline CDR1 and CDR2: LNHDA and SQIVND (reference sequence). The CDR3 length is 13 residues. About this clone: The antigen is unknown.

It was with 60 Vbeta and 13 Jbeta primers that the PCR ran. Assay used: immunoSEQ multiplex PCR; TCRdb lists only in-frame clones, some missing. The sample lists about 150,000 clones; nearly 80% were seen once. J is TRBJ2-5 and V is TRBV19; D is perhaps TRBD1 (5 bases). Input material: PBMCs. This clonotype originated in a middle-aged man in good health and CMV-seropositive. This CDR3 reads CASSKQEKETQYF. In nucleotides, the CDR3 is TGTGCCAGTAGTAAACAGGAAAAAGAGACCCAGTACTTC.